The T cell receptor beta chain under discussion was sequenced for a study of tumor and adjacent non-tumor tissue in lung cancer (dated by TCRdb to 2017 to 2018). Looking at the study overall: By cancer type, the cohort comprised 11 to 12 adenocarcinoma patients, 2 squamous cell carcinoma patients and 1 small cell lung cancer patient. For each patient, one tumor sample and one normal lung sample were taken, giving about 31 paired specimens that underwent TCRbeta CDR3 sequencing. Sequencing generated a total of more than 95,000,000 productive TCRbeta reads, averaging around 4.2 million reads per sample. Ages among the roughly 15 patients ranged from about 31 to 80 years, there were about ten men and 5 women, and disease was at TNM stage I to III. Bulk TCRbeta repertoires were compared between lung tumor tissue and matched distant non-tumor lung tissue obtained from roughly 16 lung cancer patients. On the study overall, not on this receptor specifically: Because peripheral blood was not sequenced, blood TCRbeta repertoires in the lung cancer patients of the study were not examined. The sequencing platform is not named in the methods, and unique molecular identifiers are not mentioned. TCR diversity (inverse Simpson) was significantly higher in tumor than in normal lung tissue (431.37 vs 166.20, P = 0.0075, Mann-Whitney U test). Younger patients had significantly higher TCR diversity, and higher tumor TCR diversity was associated with shorter overall and disease-free survival. In normal lung, the top 100 clones accounted for a significantly larger cumulative share of the repertoire than in tumor tissue. With only about 16 patients in the cohort, the authors noted that larger samples and more detailed clinical data are needed.

Library generation was performed with multiplex PCR. The sequencer was an Illumina HiSeq 2500. TCRbeta libraries were constructed through three rounds of nested PCR with primers (Table S4) according to protocols adapted from ARM-PCR. Before sequencing, PCR products of 200-500 bp were excised from the gel and purified with the QIAquick gel extraction kit. As for the authors' bioinformatics: Reads were cleaned with Trimmomatic, merged with FLASH into complete CDR3 sequences, and assigned to V(D)J germline segments with MiTCR. Clonal diversity was computed as the inverse Simpson's index with VDJtools. Productive reads were defined as in-frame sequences without a premature stop codon. TCRdb handled the public reads itself, with Q25 trimming in fastp and clone calling in MiXCR, and kept productive beta chains. Each CDR3 protein gets just one entry, which takes the most common genes and DNA from the rows behind it. TCRdb, not the authors, supplied the V and J calls. The sample yields tens of thousands of distinct CDR3 sequences; about 55% were counted once. The ten largest make up about 30% of the sample.

In regard to this clonotype: Which antigen it targets is not known. The sample holds no much larger clone one base away, and base qualities are not on file.

RNA was isolated from bulk unsorted tissue, and RNA quality was assessed with a NanoDrop ND-1000 and an Agilent 2100. The normal lung samples consisted of distant non-tumor tissue collected more than 3 cm from the tumor edge. Newly diagnosed lung cancer patients without prior chemotherapy who had been admitted for thoracic surgery in China between August and November 2014 were enrolled as donors. Patients with previous radiotherapy or chemotherapy, or with another concurrent cancer, were excluded from the study. Pieces of surgical tissue measuring about 1-2.1 cm3 were kept in RNAlater solution and held at -80 degrees C until needed. The receptor comes from a man between 65 and 80 years old with non-small cell lung cancer. The sequenced sample was distant non-tumor lung tissue.

CDR3 region: CASSATNSRNQPQHF. The bases are TGTGCCAGCAGCGCGACAAATTCGAGGAATCAGCCCCAGCATTTT. Rearrangement joined TRBV7-9 to TRBJ1-5; the D gene cannot be named for sure. CDR1 SEHNR and CDR2 FQNEAQ are derived from the germline V gene (reference sequence). Its CDR3 holds 15 amino acids, cysteine through phenylalanine. Only the CDR3 DNA stays, 45 bases, in frame from base 1. The trim is 5 bases for V and 4 bases for J, with a gap of 15 bases between the germline ends.